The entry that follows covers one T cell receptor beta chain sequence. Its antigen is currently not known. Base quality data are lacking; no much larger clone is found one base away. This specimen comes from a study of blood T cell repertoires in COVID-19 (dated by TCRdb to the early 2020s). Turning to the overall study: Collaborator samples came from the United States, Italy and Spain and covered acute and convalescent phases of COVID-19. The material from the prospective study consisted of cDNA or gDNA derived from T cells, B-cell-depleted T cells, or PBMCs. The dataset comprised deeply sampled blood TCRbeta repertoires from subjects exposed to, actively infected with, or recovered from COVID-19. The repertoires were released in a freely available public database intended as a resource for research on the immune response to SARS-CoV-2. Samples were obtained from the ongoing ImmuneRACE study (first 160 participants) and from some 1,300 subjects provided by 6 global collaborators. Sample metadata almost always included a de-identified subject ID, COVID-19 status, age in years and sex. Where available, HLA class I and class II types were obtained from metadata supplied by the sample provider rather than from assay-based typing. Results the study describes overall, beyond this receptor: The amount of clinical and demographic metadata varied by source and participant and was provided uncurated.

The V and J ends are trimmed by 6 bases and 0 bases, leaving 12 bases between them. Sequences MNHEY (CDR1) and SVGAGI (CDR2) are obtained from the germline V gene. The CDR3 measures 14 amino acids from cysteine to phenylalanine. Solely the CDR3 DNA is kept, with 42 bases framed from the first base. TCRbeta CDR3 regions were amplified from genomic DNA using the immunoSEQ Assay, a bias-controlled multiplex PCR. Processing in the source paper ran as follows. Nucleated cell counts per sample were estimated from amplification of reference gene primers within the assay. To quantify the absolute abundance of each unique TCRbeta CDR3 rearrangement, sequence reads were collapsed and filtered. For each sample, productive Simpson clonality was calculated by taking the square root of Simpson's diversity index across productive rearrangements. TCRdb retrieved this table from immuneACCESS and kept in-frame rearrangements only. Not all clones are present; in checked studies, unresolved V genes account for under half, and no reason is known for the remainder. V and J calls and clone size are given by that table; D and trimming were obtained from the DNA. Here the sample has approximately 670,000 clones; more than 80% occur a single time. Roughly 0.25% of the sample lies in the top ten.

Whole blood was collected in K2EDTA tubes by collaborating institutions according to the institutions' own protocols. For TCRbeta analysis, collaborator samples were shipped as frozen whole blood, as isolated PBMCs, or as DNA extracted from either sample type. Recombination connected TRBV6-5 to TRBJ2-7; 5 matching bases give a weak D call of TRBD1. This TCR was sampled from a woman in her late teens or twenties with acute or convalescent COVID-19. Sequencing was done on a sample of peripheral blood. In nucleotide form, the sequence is TGTGCCAGCAGCCGCGACAGCTACTCCTACGAGCAGTACTTC. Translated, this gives CASSRDSYSYEQYF.